This passage covers 24 T cell receptor beta chains from one sample sequenced in a study of T cell responses to AZD1222 COVID-19 vaccine (dated by TCRdb to about 2021). The sample's time point label is to be understood as: baseline before first vaccination. Receptor amplification or capture employed the immunoSEQ multiplex PCR assay. TCRdb obtained this table from immuneACCESS and retained in-frame rearrangements with V and J assigned. These tables miss some clones; where compared with another copy, unresolved V genes account for less than half of the shortfall, and the remainder is unexplained. The sample yields 130,000 to 150,000 clones; about 93% were counted once. Of the sample, 5% falls within the top ten clones. The sample in question was peripheral blood, obtained on day 0 of AZD1222 vaccination. The receptors here all came from an adult in good health.

The chain links TRBV9 to TRBJ2-7; TRBD2 matches at 8 bases. The germline V gene encodes CDR1 SGDLS and CDR2 YYNGEE. The CDR3 consists of 14 residues. The ends lost 0 bases at V and 4 bases at J; junction bases unmatched: 3. The DNA of the CDR3 is TGTGCCAGCAGCGTAGTAGCGGGGAGTTACGAGCAGTACTTC. Translating it yields CASSVVAGSYEQYF.

The rearrangement uses TRBV10-3 and TRBJ2-2; 9 bases line up with TRBD1. CDR3 size: 16 residues. V lost 11 bases, J lost 3 bases, and 13 bases stayed unmatched. Germline CDR1 is ENHRY and CDR2 is SYGVKD. CDR3 protein: CAALGGTGSHTGELFF. The CDR3, as DNA: TGTGCCGCCCTGGGGGGGACAGGGTCCCACACCGGGGAGCTGTTTTTT.

This chain joins TRBV18 and TRBJ1-5; a possible D gene is TRBD1 (6 bases). The CDR3 totals 14 residues. The germline gives CDR1 KGHSH, CDR2 LQKENI. Trimming shortened V by 4 bases and J by 6 bases, and 13 bases separated the two germline ends. CDR3 region: CASSRDISGQPQHF. DNA for the CDR3: TGTGCCAGCTCACGGGACATTTCAGGTCAGCCCCAGCATTTT.

This rearrangement joins TRBV7-9 to TRBJ2-7, with 12 bases fitting TRBD2. There are 15 residues in the CDR3. V dropped 3 bases and J dropped 4; count of bases not matched to a gene: 4. Germline lookup yields CDR1 SEHNR and CDR2 FQNEAQ (reference sequence). The CDR3 DNA reads TGTGCCAGCAGCTTGTCTCTAGCGGGGGGGTACGAGCAGTACTTC. Protein sequence: CASSLSLAGGYEQYF.

This chain uses TRBV28 with TRBJ2-7; 7 bases fit TRBD1. The length of the CDR3 is 14 residues. The germline CDR1 and CDR2 sequences are MDHEN and SYDVKM. V shed 5 bases and J 5 bases; nucleotides not matched to a gene: 9. The CDR3: CASSQPLDRDEQYF. The CDR3 DNA reads TGTGCCAGCAGTCAACCGCTCGACAGGGACGAGCAGTACTTC.

This rearrangement joins TRBV7-2 to TRBJ2-3; the D gene is possibly TRBD2 (6 bases). V was clipped by 1 base and J by 8 bases, with 16 bases between them. CDR1 and CDR2 from the germline V gene are SGHTA and FQGNSA. This CDR3 is 15 amino acids long. The DNA for the CDR3 is TGTGCCAGCAGCTTAGGCGGGACCACTTATGGTACGCAGTATTTT. It yields the protein CASSLGGTTYGTQYF. Looking up the rest from reference TRBV7-2 and TRBJ2-3 gives the full variable domain: GAGVSQSPSNKVTEKGKDVELRCDPISGHTALYWYRQSLGQGLEFLIYFQGNSAPDKSGLPSDRFSAERTGGSVSTLTIQRTQQEDSAVYLCASSLGGTTYGTQYFGPGTRLTVL.

The chain joins TRBV7-9 to TRBJ2-2, with 11 bases aligning to TRBD2. The V segment lost 3 bases and the J segment 6 bases; nucleotides outside the gene matches: 3. Germline V gene lookup returns CDR1 SEHNR and CDR2 FQNEAQ (reference sequence). The CDR3 runs to 15 residues. The CDR3 reads CASSLLAGGAGELFF. CDR3 DNA sequence: TGTGCCAGCAGCTTGCTAGCGGGAGGTGCCGGGGAGCTGTTTTTT.

The chain is built from TRBV2 and TRBJ1-4, with 10 bases identical to TRBD1. The trim removed 4 bases at V and 8 bases at J, leaving 1 base unmatched. The CDR3 sequence is 13 residues long. CDR1 and CDR2 from the germline V gene are SNHLY and FYNNEI. In DNA, the CDR3 is TGTGCCAGCAGTGGGACAGGGGGGGAAAAACTGTTTTTT. Protein sequence: CASSGTGGEKLFF.

This chain joins TRBV29-1 and TRBJ2-7, with 11 bases lining up with TRBD2. CDR1 and CDR2 from the germline V gene are SQVTM and ANQGSEA. The CDR3 totals 13 residues. With V trimmed by 6 bases and J by 6 bases, 7 bases remained unmatched. The CDR3: CSVFSGRAVEQYF. CDR3 coding DNA: TGCAGCGTGTTTAGCGGGAGGGCCGTCGAGCAGTACTTC.

J is TRBJ2-7 and V is TRBV30, with D maybe TRBD2 (6 bases). The CDR3 totals 14 residues. Germline V gene data show CDR1 as GTSNPN and CDR2 as SVGIG (reference sequence). The V and J ends lost 3 bases and 0 bases respectively, with 12 bases between them. The CDR3 here is CAWSFGGSSYEQYF. The CDR3 region has the DNA TGTGCCTGGAGCTTCGGGGGATCCTCCTACGAGCAGTACTTC.

The rearrangement uses TRBV12-3 or TRBV12-4 and TRBJ1-1; the D gene is possibly TRBD1 (5 bases). Trimming removed 5 bases at V and 7 bases at J, with 8 bases between. This CDR3 region has 11 residues. The CDR3 bases are TGTGCCAGCAGTCGGGGGGTTGAAGCTTTCTTT. As protein: CASSRGVEAFF.

V gene TRBV7-6 combines with J gene TRBJ2-3; 12 bases are a match to TRBD2. The germline gives CDR1 SGHVS, CDR2 FNYEAQ. There are 18 residues in the CDR3. V shed 2 bases and J 2 bases; nucleotides not matched to a gene: 8. The CDR3 DNA reads TGTGCCAGCAGCTTACCCAAGACTAGCGGGAGAATCACAGATACGCAGTATTTT. This translates into CASSLPKTSGRITDTQYF. Combining the CDR3 with reference TRBV7-6 and TRBJ2-3 gives the whole variable domain GAGVSQSPRYKVTKRGQDVALRCDPISGHVSLYWYRQALGQGPEFLTYFNYEAQQDKSGLPNDRFSAERPEGSISTLTIQRTEQRDSAMYRCASSLPKTSGRITDTQYFGPGTRLTVL.

CDR3 in DNA: TGCGCCAGCAGCTGGGGGGACAGACAGAACACTGAAGCTTTCTTT. The encoded protein is CASSWGDRQNTEAFF. This chain uses TRBV5-1 with TRBJ1-1; 7 bases align to TRBD1. The CDR3 covers 15 residues. The germline V gene encodes CDR1 SGHRS and CDR2 YFSETQ. J gave up 1 base and V 3 bases, and 6 bases lay outside the gene matches.

The genes are TRBV7-2 and TRBJ1-1; no clear D. The germline V gene has CDR1 SGHTA and CDR2 FQGNSA. The V and J ends lost 1 base and 6 bases respectively, with 12 bases between them. There are 14 residues in the CDR3. CDR3 in DNA: TGTGCCAGCAGCTTAGGGGCAGGAAGGGCTGAAGCTTTCTTT. This codes for CASSLGAGRAEAFF.

The rearrangement links TRBV27 to TRBJ2-3; 12 nucleotides align to TRBD1. CDR1 is MNHEY and CDR2 is SMNVEV in the germline V gene (reference sequence). Trimming at V came to 5 bases and at J to 4 bases, leaving 4 bases not matched to a gene. The CDR3 length is 15 residues. The CDR3 protein is CASSTGQGAADTQYF. The CDR3 DNA is TGTGCCAGCAGTACGGGACAGGGGGCTGCAGATACGCAGTATTTT.

The genes are TRBV7-2 and TRBJ2-3; D unresolved. Trimming took off 8 bases at V and 1 base at J, with 10 bases between the two ends. Germline V CDR1 and CDR2: SGHTA, FQGNSA. The CDR3 totals 13 residues. This chain's CDR3 is CASRLTGTDTQYF. CDR3 bases: TGTGCCAGCCGGCTAACAGGCACAGATACGCAGTATTTT.

The rearrangement links TRBV9 to TRBJ2-1; D possibly matches TRBD1 or TRBD2 (5 bases each). The CDR3 is made up of 17 amino acids. V lost 4 bases, J lost 6 bases, and 23 bases lay in between. Germline CDR1 is SGDLS and CDR2 is YYNGEE. The CDR3 bases are TGTGCCAGCAGCCTTTCCCGGGACGCTGACTCCGTCAATGAGCAGTTCTTC. Its translation: CASSLSRDADSVNEQFF.

The chain recombines TRBV11-2 with TRBJ1-5; 9 positions match TRBD1. Trimming at V came to 5 bases and at J to 5 bases, leaving 4 bases not matched to a gene. This CDR3 spans 14 amino acids. The germline V gene encodes CDR1 SGHAT and CDR2 FQNNGV. The CDR3: CASSPQGADQPQHF. The DNA of the CDR3 is TGTGCCAGCAGCCCACAGGGGGCGGATCAGCCCCAGCATTTT. Supplemented by reference TRBV11-2 and TRBJ1-5, the full variable domain reads EAGVAQSPRYKIIEKRQSVAFWCNPISGHATLYWYQQILGQGPKLLIQFQNNGVVDDSQLPKDRFSAERLKGVDSTLKIQPAKLEDSAVYLCASSPQGADQPQHFGDGTRLSIL.

This chain connects TRBV5-1 to TRBJ2-1; 10 positions match TRBD2. Germline V gene data show CDR1 as SGHRS and CDR2 as YFSETQ. The CDR3 has 15 amino acids. V shed 6 bases and J 5 bases; nucleotides not matched to a gene: 8. The CDR3 spells CASTLLAGHDNEQFF. The CDR3 nucleotides are TGCGCCAGCACATTACTAGCGGGACACGACAATGAGCAGTTCTTC.

A single count supports this clone. The chain employs TRBV14 and TRBJ2-7, with 10 positions matching TRBD2. CDR1 is SGHDN, CDR2 FVKESK, per germline. V trimming: 7 bases; J trimming: 7 bases; junction bases outside the gene matches: 10. CDR3 length: 14 residues. The CDR3 sequence is CASKKTSGDWEQYF. The CDR3 coding sequence is TGTGCCAGCAAGAAAACTAGCGGGGATTGGGAGCAGTACTTC.

The V and J genes are TRBV7-9 and TRBJ2-1; D is uncertain. This CDR3 has 15 residues. The germline gives CDR1 SEHNR, CDR2 FQNEAQ (reference sequence). The V gene lost 5 bases and the J gene lost 9 bases, with 20 bases spanning the gap. CDR3 nucleotide sequence: TGTGCCAGCAGCCCATCATTTGCTCCCGGGTCTGAGCAGTTCTTC. The encoded protein is CASSPSFAPGSEQFF.

V and J are TRBV2 and TRBJ2-3; 11 bases match TRBD2. The CDR3 loop spans 15 amino acids. The germline CDR1 and CDR2 sequences are SNHLY and FYNNEI. V shed 3 bases and J 5 bases; nucleotides not matched to a gene: 4. The CDR3 coding sequence is TGTGCCAGCAGTGAGCATAGCGGGAGGGAAGATACGCAGTATTTT. It codes for CASSEHSGREDTQYF.

The rearrangement joins TRBV6-8 to TRBJ2-7; 7 bases are a match to TRBD1. Trimming took 7 bases from V and 2 from J; bases not matched to a gene: 11. The CDR3 runs 15 residues. Per germline, CDR1 MNHGY and CDR2 SAAAGT. CDR3 nucleotides: TGTGCCAGCATCGCCGGGACAGCTAGGACCTACGAGCAGTACTTC. Its protein product is CASIAGTARTYEQYF.

The chain recombines TRBV5-1 with TRBJ1-1, with a possible D match to TRBD1 (5 bases). The CDR3 has 14 amino acids. Trimming took off 0 bases at V and 5 bases at J, with 11 bases between the two ends. CDR1 and CDR2 from the germline V gene are SGHRS and YFSETQ. The CDR3: CASSLVPGSTEAFF. In DNA, the CDR3 is TGCGCCAGCAGCTTGGTTCCAGGGTCAACTGAAGCTTTCTTT. Using reference TRBV5-1 and TRBJ1-1 for the parts outside the CDR3, the full variable domain is KAGVTQTPRYLIKTRGQQVTLSCSPISGHRSVSWYQQTPGQGLQFLFEYFSETQRNKGNFPGRFSGRQFSNSRSEMNVSTLELGDSALYLCASSLVPGSTEAFFGQGTRLTVV.